The rows below give T cell receptor beta chains drawn from one sample of a study of cytomegalovirus exposure and HLA in healthy donors. Measured with immunoSEQ multiplex PCR; TCRdb has only the in-frame clones, and not every one. The sample carries about 270,000 clones, approximately 86% recorded once. Sequencing was done on a sample of PBMCs. The receptors come from a woman in her late teens or twenties in good health and CMV-seronegative. Each CDR3 is given with its conserved first and last residue. The D gene is left open where the match is weak. Expanded clones get a size class; other rows say once, few or many, or leave the size out.

J gene,clone size,V gene,D gene,CDR3 protein,CDR3 DNA
TRBJ1-1,NA,TRBV29-1,NA,CSVGEDSWNTEAFF,TGCAGCGTTGGAGAGGACAGCTGGAACACTGAAGCTTTCTTT
TRBJ1-1,once,TRBV6-5,NA,CASSYSNSGSTEAFF,TGTGCCAGCAGTTACTCGAACTCCGGGTCGACTGAAGCTTTCTTT
TRBJ1-1,NA,TRBV11-3,TRBD1,CASSHWDRVIPDTEAFF,TGTGCCAGCAGCCATTGGGACAGGGTCATTCCGGACACTGAAGCTTTCTTT
TRBJ2-1,NA,TRBV7-6,TRBD2,CASSLGSSGEQFF,TGTGCCAGCAGCTTAGGTTCTAGCGGTGAGCAGTTCTTC
TRBJ1-6,NA,TRBV4-3,NA,CASSQAEGRINSPLHF,TGCGCCAGCAGCCAGGCGGAGGGACGGATTAATTCACCCCTCCACTTT
TRBJ2-2,NA,TRBV9,NA,CASSLYWGPNTGELFF,TGTGCCAGCAGTTTGTATTGGGGGCCGAACACCGGGGAGCTGTTTTTT
TRBJ2-7,few,TRBV4-3,NA,CASSQRSVSSYEQYF,TGCGCCAGCAGCCAACGGTCGGTGAGCTCCTACGAGCAGTACTTC
TRBJ2-1,NA,TRBV5-1,TRBD2,CASSLTSGGIYNEQFF,TGCGCCAGCAGCCTCACTAGCGGGGGGATCTACAATGAGCAGTTCTTC
TRBJ2-1,NA,TRBV6-5,NA,CASSYPFDNEQFF,TGTGCCAGCAGTTACCCTTTCGACAATGAGCAGTTCTTC
TRBJ2-7,NA,TRBV10-3,TRBD1,CAIRDRDRDTYEQYF,TGTGCCATCAGGGACCGGGACAGGGACACCTACGAGCAGTACTTC
TRBJ2-3,NA,TRBV7-2,TRBD2,CASSFSAGAGEDTQYF,TGTGCCAGCAGCTTTTCAGCGGGGGCAGGGGAAGATACGCAGTATTTT
TRBJ2-2,NA,TRBV9,NA,CASSVRGQIDTGELFF,TGTGCCAGCAGCGTTCGGGGACAAATCGACACCGGGGAGCTGTTTTTT
TRBJ1-2,NA,TRBV6-5,NA,CASRRLLDINYGYTF,TGTGCCAGCAGGAGGCTCCTGGACATTAACTATGGCTACACCTTC
TRBJ1-2,NA,TRBV19,NA,CASSIDRGTVNYGYTF,TGTGCCAGTAGTATAGATCGCGGGACGGTGAACTATGGCTACACCTTC
TRBJ1-1,NA,TRBV4-1,TRBD1,CASSQVAGGTEAFF,TGCGCCAGCAGCCAAGTAGCAGGGGGGACTGAAGCTTTCTTT
TRBJ2-5,once,TRBV30,NA,CAWSVEGETQYF,TGTGCCTGGAGTGTGGAGGGCGAGACCCAGTACTTC
TRBJ2-7,NA,TRBV9,TRBD1,CASSVGPQGDYEQYF,TGTGCCAGCAGCGTAGGTCCCCAGGGGGACTACGAGCAGTACTTC
TRBJ1-2,NA,TRBV5-4,NA,CASSWREGYGYTF,TGTGCCAGCAGCTGGAGGGAAGGATATGGCTACACCTTC
TRBJ2-7,NA,TRBV28,NA,CASLVSGEFGEQYF,TGTGCCAGTCTCGTCTCAGGGGAATTCGGGGAGCAGTACTTC
TRBJ2-3,NA,TRBV9,NA,CASSVGATDTQYF,TGTGCCAGCAGCGTGGGGGCGACAGATACGCAGTATTTT
TRBJ2-1,NA,TRBV5-6,NA,CASSSPAEGYNEQFF,TGTGCCAGCAGCTCCCCAGCGGAGGGCTACAATGAGCAGTTCTTC
TRBJ2-1,NA,TRBV7-9,TRBD1,CASSPRDRDFNEQFF,TGTGCCAGCAGCCCCCGGGACAGGGACTTCAATGAGCAGTTCTTC
TRBJ2-2,NA,TRBV28,TRBD2,CASSSGLAGAYTGELFF,TGTGCCAGCAGTTCTGGACTAGCGGGAGCGTACACCGGGGAGCTGTTTTTT
TRBJ2-3,NA,TRBV9,NA,CASSVQLPQDTQYF,TGTGCCAGCAGCGTTCAACTCCCGCAAGATACGCAGTATTTT
TRBJ2-2,NA,TRBV9,NA,CASRLGGSTGELFF,TGTGCCAGCAGGTTAGGGGGTAGCACCGGGGAGCTGTTTTTT
TRBJ1-2,NA,TRBV27,TRBD1,CASTPRDRLFSLDGYTF,TGTGCCAGCACCCCCCGGGACAGACTCTTCTCTCTTGATGGCTACACCTTC
TRBJ2-7,NA,TRBV11-3,TRBD2,CASSLSGDEQYF,TGTGCCAGCAGTCTAAGCGGGGACGAGCAGTACTTC
TRBJ2-1,NA,TRBV6-4,TRBD1,CASSEGQAVHEQFF,TGTGCCAGCAGTGAGGGACAGGCGGTGCATGAGCAGTTCTTC
TRBJ1-5,NA,TRBV19,NA,CASSIQQNNQPQHF,TGTGCCAGTAGTATCCAACAAAACAATCAGCCCCAGCATTTT
TRBJ1-1,NA,TRBV30,NA,CAWTLPPGEAFF,TGTGCCTGGACCCTACCCCCGGGGGAAGCTTTCTTT
TRBJ2-7,NA,TRBV5-4,TRBD2,CASSLGTSGSYEQYF,TGTGCCAGCAGCTTGGGGACTAGCGGCTCCTACGAGCAGTACTTC